This record looks at one T cell receptor (beta chain) sequence and its context. This sample is part of a study of blood T cell repertoires in COVID-19. The germline V gene has CDR1 SGHRS and CDR2 YFSETQ. V lost 0 bases to trimming and J lost 3 bases; unmatched junction nucleotides: 4. This CDR3 has 15 residues. Original handling: Using reference gene primer amplification, nucleated cell counts were estimated. The assay was immunoSEQ multiplex PCR, and TCRdb's table has in-frame clones only and misses some. That table furnishes V, J and clone size, whereas the DNA furnished D and trimming. The sample lists 150,000 to 200,000 clones; about 82% were seen once.

The rearrangement joins TRBV5-1 to TRBJ2-7, with 9 positions matching TRBD2. Sequenced: PBMCs or T cells enriched from blood (not recorded which). The source is a woman aged 25 to 39 who had recovered from COVID-19. The CDR3 DNA follows: TGCGCCAGCAGCTTGGGTGGACTAGCGAACTACGAGCAGTACTTC. Its translation is CASSLGGLANYEQYF.